This paragraph covers one T cell receptor beta chain sequence. V was clipped by 6 bases and J by 0 bases, with 9 bases between them. The CDR3 consists of 13 residues. Germline lookup yields CDR1 ENHRY and CDR2 SYGVKD. This entry is derived from a study of blood T cell repertoires in COVID-19. Profiling relied on immunoSEQ multiplex PCR, and the TCRdb table lists in-frame clones only, not all of them. Among 250,000 or so clones, 70% to 90% were seen once, and the ten largest hold 4%. This clonotype was sampled from a man aged 45-60 years with acute or convalescent COVID-19. Sequences were obtained from peripheral blood. The chain links TRBV10-3 to TRBJ2-7, with D possibly matching TRBD2 (5 bases). CDR3 sequence: CAISPGFSYEQYF. DNA for the CDR3: TGTGCCATCAGCCCGGGATTCTCCTACGAGCAGTACTTC.